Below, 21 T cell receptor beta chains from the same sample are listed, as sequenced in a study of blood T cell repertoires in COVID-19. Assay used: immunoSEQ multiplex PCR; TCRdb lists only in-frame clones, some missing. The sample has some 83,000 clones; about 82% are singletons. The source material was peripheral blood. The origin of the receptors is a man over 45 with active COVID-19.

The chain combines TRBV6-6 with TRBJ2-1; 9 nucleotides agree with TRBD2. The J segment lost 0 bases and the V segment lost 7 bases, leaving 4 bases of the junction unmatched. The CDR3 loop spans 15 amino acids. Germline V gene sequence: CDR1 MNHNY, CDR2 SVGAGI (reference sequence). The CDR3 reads CASNAGGPSYNEQFF. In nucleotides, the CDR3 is TGTGCCAGCAATGCGGGAGGGCCCTCCTACAATGAGCAGTTCTTC.

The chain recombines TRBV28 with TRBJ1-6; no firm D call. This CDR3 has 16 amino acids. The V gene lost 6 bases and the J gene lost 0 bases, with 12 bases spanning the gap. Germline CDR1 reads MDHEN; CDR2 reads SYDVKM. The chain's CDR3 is CASSPTAGSYNSPLHF. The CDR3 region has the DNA TGTGCCAGCAGCCCAACGGCGGGCTCCTATAATTCACCCCTCCACTTT.

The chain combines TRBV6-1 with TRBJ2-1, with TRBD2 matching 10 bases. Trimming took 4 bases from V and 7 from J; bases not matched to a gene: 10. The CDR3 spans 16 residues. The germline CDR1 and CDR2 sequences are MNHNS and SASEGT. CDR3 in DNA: TGTGCCAGCAGTGTCCTTCTAGCGGGAGTTGGGAATGAGCAGTTCTTC. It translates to CASSVLLAGVGNEQFF.

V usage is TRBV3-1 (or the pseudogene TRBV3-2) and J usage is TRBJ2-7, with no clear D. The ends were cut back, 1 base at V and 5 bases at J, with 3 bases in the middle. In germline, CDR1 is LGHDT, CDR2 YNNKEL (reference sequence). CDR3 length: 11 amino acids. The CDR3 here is CASSQGNEQYF. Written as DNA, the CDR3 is TGTGCCAGCAGCCAAGGTAACGAGCAGTACTTC.

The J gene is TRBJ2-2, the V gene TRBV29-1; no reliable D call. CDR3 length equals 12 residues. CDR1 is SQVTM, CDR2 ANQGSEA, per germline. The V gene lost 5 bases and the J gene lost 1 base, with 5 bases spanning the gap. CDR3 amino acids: CSVQKNTGELFF. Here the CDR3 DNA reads TGCAGCGTTCAGAAGAACACCGGGGAGCTGTTTTTT.

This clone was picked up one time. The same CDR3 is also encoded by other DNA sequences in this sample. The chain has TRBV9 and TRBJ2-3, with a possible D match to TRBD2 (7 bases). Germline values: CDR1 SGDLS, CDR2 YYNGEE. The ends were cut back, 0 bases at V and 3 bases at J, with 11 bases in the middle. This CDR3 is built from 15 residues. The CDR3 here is CASSVEGGGTDTQYF. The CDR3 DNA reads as TGTGCCAGCAGCGTAGAGGGAGGGGGAACAGATACGCAGTATTTT.

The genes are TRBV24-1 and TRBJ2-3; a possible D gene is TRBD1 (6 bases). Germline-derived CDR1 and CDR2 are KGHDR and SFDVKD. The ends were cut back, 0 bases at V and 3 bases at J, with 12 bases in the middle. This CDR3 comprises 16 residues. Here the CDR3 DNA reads TGTGCCACCAGTGATTTGCGGGCAGGGGCGACAGATACGCAGTATTTT. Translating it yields CATSDLRAGATDTQYF.

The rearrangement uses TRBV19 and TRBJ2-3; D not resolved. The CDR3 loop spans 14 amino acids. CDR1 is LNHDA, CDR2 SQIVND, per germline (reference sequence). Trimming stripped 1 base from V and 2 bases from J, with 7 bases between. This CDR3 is CASSIGAYTDTQYF. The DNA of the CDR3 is TGTGCCAGTAGTATAGGGGCATACACAGATACGCAGTATTTT.

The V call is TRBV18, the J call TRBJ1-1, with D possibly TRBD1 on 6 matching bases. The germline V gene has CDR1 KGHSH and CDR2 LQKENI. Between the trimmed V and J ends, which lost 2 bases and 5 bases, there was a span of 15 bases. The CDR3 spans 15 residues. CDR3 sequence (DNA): TGTGCCAGCTCACCAGATGCAACCCAGGGGACTGAAGCTTTCTTT. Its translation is CASSPDATQGTEAFF.

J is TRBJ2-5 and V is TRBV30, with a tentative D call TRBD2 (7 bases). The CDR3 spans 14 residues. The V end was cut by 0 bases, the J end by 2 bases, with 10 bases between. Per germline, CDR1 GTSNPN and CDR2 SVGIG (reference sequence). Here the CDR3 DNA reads TGTGCCTGGAGTGTAGGGGGGGCTCAAGAGACCCAGTACTTC. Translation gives CAWSVGGAQETQYF.

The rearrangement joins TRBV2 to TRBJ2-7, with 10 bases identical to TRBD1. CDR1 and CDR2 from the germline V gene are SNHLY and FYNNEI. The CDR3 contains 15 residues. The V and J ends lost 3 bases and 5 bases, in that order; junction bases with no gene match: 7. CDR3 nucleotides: TGTGCCAGCAGTGATACGGGACAGGGGCATAACGAGCAGTACTTC. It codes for CASSDTGQGHNEQYF.

Here the CDR3 DNA reads TGTGCCAGCAGCTTGACTGGAGATCAGCCCCAGCATTTT. The encoded protein is CASSLTGDQPQHF. The genes are TRBV5-5 and TRBJ1-5; D remains ambiguous. The CDR3 spans 13 residues. V shed 1 base and J shed 5 bases, with 7 bases lying between them. Germline V gene lookup returns CDR1 SGHKS and CDR2 YYEKEE (reference sequence).

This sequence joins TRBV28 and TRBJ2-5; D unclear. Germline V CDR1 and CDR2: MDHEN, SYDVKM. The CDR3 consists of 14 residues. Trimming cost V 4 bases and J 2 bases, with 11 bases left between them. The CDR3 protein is CASSYRWAQETQYF. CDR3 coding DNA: TGTGCCAGCAGTTATCGATGGGCTCAAGAGACCCAGTACTTC.

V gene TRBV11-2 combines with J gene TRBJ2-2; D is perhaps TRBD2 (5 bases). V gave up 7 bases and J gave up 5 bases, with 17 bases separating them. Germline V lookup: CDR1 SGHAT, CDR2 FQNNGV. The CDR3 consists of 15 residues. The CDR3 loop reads CASTLWERMTGELFF. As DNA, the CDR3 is TGTGCCAGCACCCTATGGGAGCGGATGACCGGGGAGCTGTTTTTT.

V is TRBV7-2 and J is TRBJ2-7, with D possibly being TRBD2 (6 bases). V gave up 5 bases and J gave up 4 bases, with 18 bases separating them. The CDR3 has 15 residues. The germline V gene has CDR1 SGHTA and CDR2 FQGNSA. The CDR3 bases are TGTGCCAGCAGCCCTGCTAGCGTCCCTTATTACGAGCAGTACTTC. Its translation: CASSPASVPYYEQYF.

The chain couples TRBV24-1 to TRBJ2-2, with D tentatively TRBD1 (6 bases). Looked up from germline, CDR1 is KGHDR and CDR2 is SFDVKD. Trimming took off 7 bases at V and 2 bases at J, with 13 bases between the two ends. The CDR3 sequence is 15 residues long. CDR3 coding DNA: TGTGCCACCAGGGGGACAACTGGAAACACCGGGGAGCTGTTTTTT. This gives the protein CATRGTTGNTGELFF.

The CDR3 DNA sequence: TGTGCCAGCAGCCAAGAAGGAATCAGGGGCAGAACTGAAGCTTTCTTT. Residues: CASSQEGIRGRTEAFF. The J gene is TRBJ1-1, the V gene TRBV14; the D gene is possibly TRBD1 (6 bases). The CDR3 runs to 16 residues. Germline values: CDR1 SGHDN, CDR2 FVKESK. Trimming removed 0 bases from V and 5 bases from J, with 16 bases in between.

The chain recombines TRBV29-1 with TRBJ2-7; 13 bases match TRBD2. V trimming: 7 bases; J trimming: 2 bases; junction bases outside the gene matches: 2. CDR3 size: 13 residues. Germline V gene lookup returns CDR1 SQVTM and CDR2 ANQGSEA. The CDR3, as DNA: TGCAGCGCGGGACTAGCGGGGCCCTACGAGCAGTACTTC. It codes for CSAGLAGPYEQYF.

The CDR3 DNA follows: TGCGCCAGCAGCCAAGGAGTTGCCGGGGAGCTGTTTTTT. This translates into CASSQGVAGELFF. The chain joins TRBV4-3 to TRBJ2-2; D call uncertain. The germline CDR1 and CDR2 sequences are LGHNA and YSLEER. V was pared by 1 base and J by 6 bases, with 6 bases between. This CDR3 spans 13 amino acids.

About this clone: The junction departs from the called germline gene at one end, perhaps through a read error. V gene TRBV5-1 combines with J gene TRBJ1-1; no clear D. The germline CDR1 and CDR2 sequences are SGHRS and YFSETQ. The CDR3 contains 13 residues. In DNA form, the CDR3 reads TGCGCCAGCGGCTTTTACAGGAACACTGAAGCTTTCTTT. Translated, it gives CASGFYRNTEAFF.

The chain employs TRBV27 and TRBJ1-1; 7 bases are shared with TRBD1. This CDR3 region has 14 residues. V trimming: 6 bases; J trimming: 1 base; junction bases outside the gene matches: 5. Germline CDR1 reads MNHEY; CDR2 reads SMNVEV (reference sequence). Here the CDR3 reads CASRTRQGNTEAFF. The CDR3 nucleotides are TGTGCCAGCAGGACTCGACAGGGGAACACTGAAGCTTTCTTT.